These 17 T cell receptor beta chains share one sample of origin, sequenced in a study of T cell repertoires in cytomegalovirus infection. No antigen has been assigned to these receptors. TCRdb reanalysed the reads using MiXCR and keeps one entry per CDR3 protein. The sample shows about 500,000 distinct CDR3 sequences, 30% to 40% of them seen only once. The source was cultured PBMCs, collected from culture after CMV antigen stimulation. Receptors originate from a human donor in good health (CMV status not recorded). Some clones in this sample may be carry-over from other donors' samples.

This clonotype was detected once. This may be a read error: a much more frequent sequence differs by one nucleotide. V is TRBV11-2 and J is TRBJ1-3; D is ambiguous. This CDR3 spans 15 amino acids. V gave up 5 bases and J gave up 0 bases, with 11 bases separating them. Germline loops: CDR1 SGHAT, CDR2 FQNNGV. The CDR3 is CASSIGRSSGNTIYF. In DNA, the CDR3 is TGTGCCAGCAGCATAGGACGGAGCTCTGGAAACACCATATATTTT.

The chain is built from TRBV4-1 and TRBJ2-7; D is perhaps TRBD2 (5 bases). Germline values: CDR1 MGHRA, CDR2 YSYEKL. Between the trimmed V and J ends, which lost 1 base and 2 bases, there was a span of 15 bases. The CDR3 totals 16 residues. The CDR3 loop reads CASSQGLANPPYEQYF. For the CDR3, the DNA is TGCGCCAGCAGCCAAGGGCTAGCAAATCCACCCTACGAGCAGTACTTC.

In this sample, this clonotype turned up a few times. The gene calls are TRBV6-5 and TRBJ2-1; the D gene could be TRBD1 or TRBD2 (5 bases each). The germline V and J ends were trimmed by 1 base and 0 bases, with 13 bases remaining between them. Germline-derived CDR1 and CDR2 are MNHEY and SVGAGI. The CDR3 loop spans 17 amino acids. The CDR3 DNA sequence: TGTGCCAGCAGTTACTTGGGACCGGGAACCTCCTACAATGAGCAGTTCTTC. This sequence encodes CASSYLGPGTSYNEQFF.

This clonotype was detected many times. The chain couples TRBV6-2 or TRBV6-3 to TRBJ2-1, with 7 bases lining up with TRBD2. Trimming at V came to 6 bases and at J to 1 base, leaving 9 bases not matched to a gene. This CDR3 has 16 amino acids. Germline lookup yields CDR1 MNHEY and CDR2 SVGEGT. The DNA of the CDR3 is TGTGCCAGCAGGGGGGGGTTCTCGCCTTCCTACAATGAGCAGTTCTTC. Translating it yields CASRGGFSPSYNEQFF.

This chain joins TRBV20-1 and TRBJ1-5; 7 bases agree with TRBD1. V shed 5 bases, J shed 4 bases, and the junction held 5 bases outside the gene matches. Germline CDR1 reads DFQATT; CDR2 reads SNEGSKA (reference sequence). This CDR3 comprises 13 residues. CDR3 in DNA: TGCAGTGCTCTCGGACAGGAGAATCAGCCCCAGCATTTT. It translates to CSALGQENQPQHF.

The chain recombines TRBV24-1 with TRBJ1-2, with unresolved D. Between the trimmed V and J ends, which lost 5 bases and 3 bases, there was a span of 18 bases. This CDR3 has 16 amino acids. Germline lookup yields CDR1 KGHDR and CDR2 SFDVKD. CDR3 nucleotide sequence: TGTGCCACCAGTGCCAATTCTCAGGCGCCCGACTATGGCTACACCTTC. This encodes CATSANSQAPDYGYTF.

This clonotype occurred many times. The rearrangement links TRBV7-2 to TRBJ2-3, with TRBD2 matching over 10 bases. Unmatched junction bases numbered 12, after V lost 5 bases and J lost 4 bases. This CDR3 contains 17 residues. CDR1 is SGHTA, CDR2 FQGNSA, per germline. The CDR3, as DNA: TGTGCCAGCAGCCCGACGAGGTGGCTAGCGGGAGCAGATACGCAGTATTTT. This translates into CASSPTRWLAGADTQYF.

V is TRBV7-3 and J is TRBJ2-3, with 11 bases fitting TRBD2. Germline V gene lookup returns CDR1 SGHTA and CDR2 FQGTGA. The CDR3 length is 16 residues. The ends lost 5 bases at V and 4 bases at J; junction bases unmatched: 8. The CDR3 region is CASSQLAGGPADTQYF. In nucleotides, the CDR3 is TGTGCCAGCAGCCAGTTAGCGGGAGGGCCGGCAGATACGCAGTATTTT.

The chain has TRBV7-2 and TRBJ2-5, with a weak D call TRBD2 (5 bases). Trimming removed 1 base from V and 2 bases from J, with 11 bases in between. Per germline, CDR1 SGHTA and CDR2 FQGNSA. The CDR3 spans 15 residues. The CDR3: CASSLGRGSQETQYF. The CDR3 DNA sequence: TGTGCCAGCAGCTTAGGCCGGGGTTCACAAGAGACCCAGTACTTC.

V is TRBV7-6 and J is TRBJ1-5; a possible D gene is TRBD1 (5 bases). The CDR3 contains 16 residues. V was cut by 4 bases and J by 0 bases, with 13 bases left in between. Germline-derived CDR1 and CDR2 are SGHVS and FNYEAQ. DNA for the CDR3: TGTGCCAGCAGCTCTGGTGGGGCCCATAGCAATCAGCCCCAGCATTTT. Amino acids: CASSSGGAHSNQPQHF. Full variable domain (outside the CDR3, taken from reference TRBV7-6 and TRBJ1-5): GAGVSQSPRYKVTKRGQDVALRCDPISGHVSLYWYRQALGQGPEFLTYFNYEAQQDKSGLPNDRFSAERPEGSISTLTIQRTEQRDSAMYRCASSSGGAHSNQPQHFGDGTRLSIL.

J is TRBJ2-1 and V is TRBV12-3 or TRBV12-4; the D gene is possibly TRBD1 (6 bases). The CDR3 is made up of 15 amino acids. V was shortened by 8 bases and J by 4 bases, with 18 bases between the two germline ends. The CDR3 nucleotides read TGTGCCAGCCGAACCCAGGGGAGTGGATACAATGAGCAGTTCTTC. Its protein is CASRTQGSGYNEQFF.

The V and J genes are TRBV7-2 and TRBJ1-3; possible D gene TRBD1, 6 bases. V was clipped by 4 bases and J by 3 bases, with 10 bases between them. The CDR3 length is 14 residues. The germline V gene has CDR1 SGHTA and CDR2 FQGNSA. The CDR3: CASSSGGGGNTIYF. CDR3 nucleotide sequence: TGTGCCAGCAGCTCCGGAGGGGGTGGAAACACCATATATTTT.

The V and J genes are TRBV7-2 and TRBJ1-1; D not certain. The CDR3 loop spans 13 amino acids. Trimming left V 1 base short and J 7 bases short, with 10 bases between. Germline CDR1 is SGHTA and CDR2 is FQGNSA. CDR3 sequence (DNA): TGTGCCAGCAGCTTAGTAGAGCAGAGTGAAGCTTTCTTT. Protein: CASSLVEQSEAFF. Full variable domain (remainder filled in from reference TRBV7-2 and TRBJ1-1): GAGVSQSPSNKVTEKGKDVELRCDPISGHTALYWYRQSLGQGLEFLIYFQGNSAPDKSGLPSDRFSAERTGGSVSTLTIQRTQQEDSAVYLCASSLVEQSEAFFGQGTRLTVV.

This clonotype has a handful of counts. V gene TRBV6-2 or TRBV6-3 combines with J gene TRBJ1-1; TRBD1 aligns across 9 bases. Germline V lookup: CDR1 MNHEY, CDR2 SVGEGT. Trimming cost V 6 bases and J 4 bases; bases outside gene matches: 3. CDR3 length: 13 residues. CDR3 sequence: CASSKGQGTEAFF. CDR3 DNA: TGTGCCAGCAGCAAGGGACAGGGCACTGAAGCTTTCTTT.

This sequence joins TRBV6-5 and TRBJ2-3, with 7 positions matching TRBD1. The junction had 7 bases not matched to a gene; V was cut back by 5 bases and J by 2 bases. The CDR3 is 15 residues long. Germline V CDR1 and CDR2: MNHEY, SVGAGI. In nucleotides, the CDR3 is TGTGCCAGCAGTGTACAGGGGCAGTCCACAGATACGCAGTATTTT. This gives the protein CASSVQGQSTDTQYF.

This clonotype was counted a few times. The CDR3 here is CASKGRDYNSPLHF. For the CDR3, the DNA is TGTGCCAGCAAGGGAAGAGATTATAATTCACCCCTCCACTTT. This rearrangement joins TRBV25-1 to TRBJ1-6, with no clear D. Germline V CDR1 and CDR2: MGHDK, SYGVNS. Trimming pared 7 bases from V and 4 bases from J, leaving 11 bases between. CDR3 size: 14 residues.

CDR3: CASSSTSGLEDEQYF. The CDR3 DNA reads as TGTGCCAGCAGCTCGACCTCGGGACTAGAAGACGAGCAGTACTTC. This chain links TRBV7-9 with TRBJ2-7; 8 bases agree with TRBD2. V dropped 4 bases and J dropped 5; count of bases not matched to a gene: 10. Germline V gives CDR1 SEHNR, CDR2 FQNEAQ (reference sequence). The CDR3 extends over 15 amino acids.